This T cell receptor beta chain was profiled in a study of T cells after yellow fever vaccination. Whole-study context: Some fractions had low cell numbers, and these were prepared with SMART-Seq v4 Ultra Low Input.

This clonotype was seen only a few times. Its matching antigen is unknown. The junction had 8 bases not matched to a gene; V was cut back by 6 bases and J by 0 bases. Germline CDR1 DFQATT, CDR2 SNEGSKA (reference sequence). The CDR3 runs to 16 residues. Template-switching 5'RACE yielded the TCR cDNA; a universal primer site and UMIs were added in the process. Each CDR3 protein gets one entry after TCRdb re-called the 5' RACE reads with MiXCR. The sample includes about 210,000 distinct CDR3 sequences, more than 6.5% seen only once; the top ten take more than 0.85%. Findings of the study overall: Across the CD4 and CD8 compartments, a small share of clonotypes was present in both. Weaker overall, the secondary response nonetheless peaked faster (day 5 versus 15).

The clonotype comes from a man aged 30 to 39 who received the YFV17D yellow fever vaccine. Sequenced here: CD4+ T cells sorted from PBMCs, sampled on the day of the yellow fever booster vaccination. The chain links TRBV20-1 to TRBJ2-3; 11 bases are a match to TRBD2. CDR3 nucleotide sequence: TGCAGTGCCCCTCGAGGACTAGCGGGCAGCACAGATACGCAGTATTTT. Protein product: CSAPRGLAGSTDTQYF.